Listed here is a single T cell receptor beta chain. Antigen: not known. This entry comes from a study of post-analysis software for immune sequencing data. Overall study context: Relapsing-remitting, secondary progressive and progressive-relapsing courses of multiple sclerosis were included. Findings and limits, study-wide: A few TRBV segments occurring more often in patients than controls included TRBV5-6, TRBV5-1 and TRBV20-1. Same-batch preparations were strongly co-clustered by F measure. The normalized Chao1 diversity of multiple sclerosis patients was significantly lower than that of controls.

Unique-molecular-identifier-tagged TCR beta cDNA libraries were used. Out of roughly 0.95 to 11 million T cells, 480,000 or so cDNA molecules were generated. TCRdb independently ran MiXCR on the PCR reads; one entry per CDR3 protein. The sample lists some 800,000 distinct CDR3 sequences, roughly 46% occurring once. Germline CDR1 is SGHTA and CDR2 is FQGNSA. Trimming took off 5 bases at V and 9 bases at J, with 17 bases between the two ends. The CDR3 is 15 amino acids. The sequence derives from a girl aged 10 to 17 with multiple sclerosis. Input material: blood. The J gene is TRBJ1-6, the V gene TRBV7-2, with a tentative D call TRBD1 (5 bases). The CDR3 region is CASSPRRALSSPLHF. The CDR3 nucleotides are TGTGCCAGCAGCCCGCGCAGGGCCCTGTCTTCACCCCTCCACTTT.